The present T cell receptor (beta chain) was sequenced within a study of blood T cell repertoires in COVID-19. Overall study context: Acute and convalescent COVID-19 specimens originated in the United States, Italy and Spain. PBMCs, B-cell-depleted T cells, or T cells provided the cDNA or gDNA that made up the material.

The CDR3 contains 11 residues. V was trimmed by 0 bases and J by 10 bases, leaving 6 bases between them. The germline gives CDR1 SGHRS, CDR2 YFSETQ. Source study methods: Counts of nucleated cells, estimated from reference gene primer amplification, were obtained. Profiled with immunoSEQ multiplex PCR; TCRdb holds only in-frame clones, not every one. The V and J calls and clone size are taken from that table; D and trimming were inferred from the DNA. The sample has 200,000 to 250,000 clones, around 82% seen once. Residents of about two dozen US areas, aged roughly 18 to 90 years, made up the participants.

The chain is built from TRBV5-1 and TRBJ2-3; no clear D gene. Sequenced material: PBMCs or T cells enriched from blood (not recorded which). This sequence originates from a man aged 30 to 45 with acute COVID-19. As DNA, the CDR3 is TGCGCCAGCAGCTTGGAATCGGCGCAGTATTTT. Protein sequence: CASSLESAQYF.